This TCR beta chain was sequenced during a study of shared clonotypes between healthy human individuals. As handled by the study authors: Without quality scores, immunoSEQ junctional reads could not be filtered like full-length reads. TCRdb's copy holds only in-frame clones and misses some; the assay was immunoSEQ multiplex PCR. V and J calls and clone size are given by that table; D and trimming were obtained from the DNA. The data show millions of clones, roughly 91% seen once. As defined, naive CD8 cells were CD45RO-negative and positively selected for CCR7, with terminally differentiated effector memory CD45RA+ cells excluded. CDR3 length: 14 amino acids. With 5 bases removed from V and 4 bases from J, the gap between germline ends came to 15 bases. The germline V gene has CDR1 MNHEY and CDR2 SMNVEV (reference sequence).

The source of this sequence is a man aged 18 to 30 in good health. Some clones in this sample may be carry-over from other donors' samples. The V gene is TRBV27, the J gene TRBJ2-7, with no clear D. The sample was naive CD8+ T cells from PBMCs. CDR3 nucleotide sequence: TGTGCCAGCAGTATCCGGGCCCCCCAGTACGAGCAGTACTTC. This codes for CASSIRAPQYEQYF.